This entry lists 24 T cell receptor beta chains sequenced from one sample in a study of T cell repertoires in cytomegalovirus infection. TCRdb itself ran the reads through MiXCR, one entry per CDR3 protein. Of 250,000 or so distinct CDR3 sequences in the sample, approximately 9.2% are singletons; the top ten hold approximately 15%. The sequenced sample was PBMCs. The receptors here all came from a human donor in good health (CMV status not recorded). Some clones in this sample may be carry-over from other donors' samples.

This clonotype was observed a few times. The chain carries TRBV12-3 or TRBV12-4 and TRBJ1-4; D uncertain. V was shortened by 5 bases and J by 8 bases, with 15 bases between the two germline ends. The CDR3 extends over 14 amino acids. CDR3 DNA sequence: TGTGCCAGCAGTCCCAGGAGGTTGGGCGAAAAACTGTTTTTT. This encodes CASSPRRLGEKLFF.

The sample holds many counts of this clonotype. This sequence joins TRBV25-1 and TRBJ1-2, with D possibly matching TRBD1 (5 bases). The V gene lost 8 bases and the J gene lost 7 bases, with 11 bases spanning the gap. In germline, CDR1 is MGHDK, CDR2 SYGVNS. This CDR3 contains 11 residues. The CDR3 bases are TGTGCCAGCGGGGACGTTGGTGGCTACACCTTC. It yields the protein CASGDVGGYTF.

The rearrangement links TRBV19 to TRBJ2-7, with a tentative D call TRBD2 (6 bases). Germline CDR1 is LNHDA and CDR2 is SQIVND (reference sequence). The CDR3 is made up of 15 amino acids. The V end lost 4 bases, the J end lost 4 bases, and 17 bases lay between the germline ends. CDR3 in DNA: TGTGCCAGTAGTAATCCCGGGACCGGGGGTTACGAGCAGTACTTC. This gives the protein CASSNPGTGGYEQYF.

The chain joins TRBV10-3 to TRBJ2-1, with 8 nucleotides matching TRBD1. Germline V CDR1 and CDR2: ENHRY, SYGVKD. J was trimmed by 8 bases and V by 5 bases; bases with no gene match: 5. The CDR3 loop spans 13 amino acids. In DNA form, the CDR3 reads TGTGCCATCAGTCCCGGACAGGGCGATGAGCAGTTCTTC. Amino acid sequence: CAISPGQGDEQFF.

This clonotype was counted ten times or more. The rearrangement joins TRBV28 to TRBJ2-1; the D gene could be TRBD1 or TRBD2 (7 bases each). Trimming took 7 bases from V and 9 from J, leaving 16 bases between them. Germline assignment: CDR1 MDHEN and CDR2 SYDVKM. CDR3 length equals 13 residues. This CDR3 is CASTQGGGSEQFF. In DNA form, the CDR3 reads TGTGCCAGCACGCAGGGAGGGGGCAGTGAGCAGTTCTTC.

This clonotype has a count of ten or more. This chain connects TRBV28 to TRBJ2-7; 10 positions agree with TRBD2. Per the germline V gene, CDR1 is MDHEN and CDR2 is SYDVKM. With V trimmed by 5 bases and J by 2 bases, 9 bases remained unmatched. CDR3 length equals 16 residues. In nucleotides, the CDR3 is TGTGCCAGCAGTCTACTCAGCGGGGGGGTCCCCTACGAGCAGTACTTC. This translates into CASSLLSGGVPYEQYF.

This clonotype has a count of ten or more. The chain carries TRBV7-9 and TRBJ2-3, with D maybe TRBD1 (6 bases). V was pared by 8 bases and J by 4 bases, with 7 bases between. CDR3 size: 11 residues. CDR1 is SEHNR, CDR2 FQNEAQ, per germline (reference sequence). In DNA, the CDR3 is TGTGCCAGCGGGGGCGCAGATACGCAGTATTTT. Its protein is CASGGADTQYF.

This clonotype has only a few counts. The J gene is TRBJ2-1, the V gene TRBV2; 9 nucleotides line up with TRBD2. This CDR3 contains 15 residues. V dropped 7 bases and J dropped 5; count of bases not matched to a gene: 9. Germline assignment: CDR1 SNHLY and CDR2 FYNNEI. The CDR3 region is CASNPRASGDNEQFF. Written as DNA, the CDR3 is TGTGCCAGCAACCCTCGGGCTAGCGGGGACAATGAGCAGTTCTTC.

This clonotype was counted at least ten times. This rearrangement joins TRBV12-3 or TRBV12-4 to TRBJ2-2; 9 positions agree with TRBD1. V lost 6 bases, J lost 5 bases, and 4 bases stayed unmatched. CDR3 size: 14 residues. The CDR3 reads CASRGTGLTGELFF. As DNA, the CDR3 is TGTGCCAGCAGGGGGACAGGGTTAACCGGGGAGCTGTTTTTT.

The CDR3 coding sequence is TGCAGCGTTGAAGAGGTACGACCCGGGGAGCTGTTTTTT. As protein: CSVEEVRPGELFF. This chain connects TRBV29-1 to TRBJ2-2; D remains ambiguous. The ends were cut back, 0 bases at V and 6 bases at J, with 8 bases in the middle. The germline V gene has CDR1 SQVTM and CDR2 ANQGSEA. There are 13 residues in the CDR3.

A few counts support this clonotype. The genes are TRBV7-2 and TRBJ2-6, with TRBD1 identical over 9 bases. Germline assignment: CDR1 SGHTA and CDR2 FQGNSA. The V and J ends lost 5 bases and 4 bases, in that order; junction bases with no gene match: 3. This CDR3 is built from 15 residues. Written as DNA, the CDR3 is TGTGCCAGCAGCCAACAGGGGGCGGGGGCCAACGTCCTGACTTTC. Protein: CASSQQGAGANVLTF.

This clonotype occurred many times. The gene calls are TRBV12-3 or TRBV12-4 and TRBJ1-2; a weak D match, TRBD1 (6 bases). CDR3 length: 13 residues. Trimming removed 2 bases at V and 7 bases at J, with 11 bases between. The CDR3 DNA sequence: TGTGCCAGCAGTTTAAGGGGGGCACGTGGCTACACCTTC. Encoded protein: CASSLRGARGYTF.

This clonotype was seen at least ten times. This rearrangement joins TRBV27 to TRBJ1-2; no clear D gene. The CDR3 has 14 residues. Germline-derived CDR1 and CDR2 are MNHEY and SMNVEV (reference sequence). V shed 6 bases and J shed 0 bases, with 11 bases lying between them. The CDR3 is CASRRVGTNYGYTF. The CDR3 DNA reads as TGTGCCAGCAGACGCGTCGGGACTAACTATGGCTACACCTTC.

This clonotype was observed at least ten times. The chain carries TRBV11-2 and TRBJ2-1; 7 positions match TRBD2. The CDR3 loop spans 15 amino acids. V shed 5 bases and J 6 bases; nucleotides not matched to a gene: 10. Germline lookup yields CDR1 SGHAT and CDR2 FQNNGV. The DNA for the CDR3 is TGTGCCAGCAGCGGAACTAGCGCCGTGGGCAATGAGCAGTTCTTC. Its protein product is CASSGTSAVGNEQFF.

This clonotype was seen ten or more times. The chain has TRBV7-2 and TRBJ2-7, with D unclear. This CDR3 is 12 amino acids long. Germline V CDR1 and CDR2: SGHTA, FQGNSA. The V end was cut by 7 bases, the J end by 0 bases, with 7 bases between. CDR3 residues: CASKSGSYEQYF. The CDR3 DNA sequence: TGTGCCAGCAAATCTGGCTCCTACGAGCAGTACTTC.

This clonotype was seen many times. The rearrangement joins TRBV7-2 to TRBJ2-5, with D perhaps matching TRBD1 (6 bases). Looked up from germline, CDR1 is SGHTA and CDR2 is FQGNSA. This CDR3 region has 14 residues. The V end was cut by 5 bases, the J end by 3 bases, with 13 bases between. The CDR3 loop reads CASSPQTGEETQYF. As DNA, the CDR3 is TGTGCCAGCAGCCCTCAGACAGGAGAAGAGACCCAGTACTTC.

J is TRBJ1-2 and V is TRBV7-2, with D tentatively TRBD1 (5 bases). The CDR3 has 16 residues. V was cut by 0 bases and J by 7 bases, with 18 bases left in between. From germline, CDR1 is SGHTA and CDR2 FQGNSA. The CDR3, as DNA: TGTGCCAGCAGCTTAGCAGGGGCGGCTTGGTCGACTGGCTACACCTTC. This gives the protein CASSLAGAAWSTGYTF.

This clonotype was seen repeatedly, ten times or more. This chain links TRBV7-2 with TRBJ2-7; 9 bases are a match to TRBD2. Losses at the gene ends were 1 base for V and 11 bases for J; bases not matched to a gene: 12. Germline V lookup: CDR1 SGHTA, CDR2 FQGNSA. The CDR3 spans 15 residues. The CDR3 reads CASSLGFRASGDEYF. The CDR3 DNA follows: TGTGCCAGCAGCTTAGGGTTTCGGGCTAGCGGGGACGAGTACTTC.

A note on this clonotype: A read error may explain this, as a much larger clone is one base away. The chain joins TRBV7-2 to TRBJ2-3; D may be TRBD2 (6 bases). The V gene's germline CDR1 is SGHTA and CDR2 FQGNSA. This CDR3 has 17 amino acids. This CDR3 reads CVSSSRGAGSITDTQYF. For the CDR3, the DNA is TGTGTCAGCAGCTCGAGAGGAGCGGGCTCGATCACAGATACGCAGTATTTT.

At least ten counts were recorded for this clonotype. The V gene is TRBV7-8, the J gene TRBJ2-7; 7 nucleotides line up with TRBD1. The CDR3 has 15 residues. Germline V lookup: CDR1 SGHVS, CDR2 FQNEAQ. V lost 4 bases, J lost 0 bases, and 6 bases stayed unmatched. The chain's CDR3 is CASSYGTEDSYEQYF. The CDR3 DNA sequence: TGTGCCAGCAGCTACGGGACAGAGGACTCCTACGAGCAGTACTTC.

The rearrangement uses TRBV4-1 and TRBJ2-1; TRBD2 agrees at 7 bases. The J segment lost 2 bases and the V segment lost 0 bases, leaving 10 bases of the junction unmatched. Germline V gives CDR1 MGHRA, CDR2 YSYEKL. The length of the CDR3 is 18 residues. Here the CDR3 DNA reads TGCGCCAGCAGCCAAGAAGTAGGGGTCAGCGGGGCCTACAATGAGCAGTTCTTC. Protein product: CASSQEVGVSGAYNEQFF.

The V and J genes are TRBV20-1 and TRBJ2-1, with 10 bases fitting TRBD2. V trimming: 3 bases; J trimming: 11 bases; junction bases outside the gene matches: 4. The germline CDR1 and CDR2 sequences are DFQATT and SNEGSKA (reference sequence). CDR3 size: 12 residues. CDR3 coding DNA: TGCAGTGCTAGTGGACTAGCGGCCAAGCAGTTCTTC. It codes for CSASGLAAKQFF.

This clonotype showed up many times. The rearrangement joins TRBV6-5 to TRBJ2-5; D is uncertain. Trimming stripped 0 bases from V and 4 bases from J, with 9 bases between. The CDR3 spans 14 residues. The germline V gene encodes CDR1 MNHEY and CDR2 SVGAGI. The CDR3 here is CASSYSKRGETQYF. CDR3 DNA: TGTGCCAGCAGTTACTCGAAAAGAGGAGAGACCCAGTACTTC.

This clonotype was observed many times. The chain recombines TRBV7-9 with TRBJ1-2; weak D call: TRBD1 (6 bases). Trimming took 4 bases from V and 9 from J, leaving 21 bases between them. Germline CDR1 and CDR2: SEHNR and FQNEAQ (reference sequence). The CDR3 is 15 residues long. CDR3 nucleotides: TGTGCCAGCAGCTCGCCCCTAGGGGGTTCGATGAGCTACACCTTC. Its protein product is CASSSPLGGSMSYTF.